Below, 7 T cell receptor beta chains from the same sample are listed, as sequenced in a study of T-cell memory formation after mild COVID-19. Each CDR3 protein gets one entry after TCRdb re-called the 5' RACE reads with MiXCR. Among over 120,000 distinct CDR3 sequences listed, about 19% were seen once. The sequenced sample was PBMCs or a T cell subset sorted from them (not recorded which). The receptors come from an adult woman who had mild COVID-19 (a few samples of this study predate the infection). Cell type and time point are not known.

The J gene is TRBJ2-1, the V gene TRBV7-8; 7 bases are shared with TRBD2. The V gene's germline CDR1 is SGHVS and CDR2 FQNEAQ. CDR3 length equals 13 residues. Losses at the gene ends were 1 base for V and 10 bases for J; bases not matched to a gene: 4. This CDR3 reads CASSLVLGGEQFF. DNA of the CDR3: TGTGCCAGCAGCTTAGTCCTGGGGGGGGAGCAGTTCTTC.

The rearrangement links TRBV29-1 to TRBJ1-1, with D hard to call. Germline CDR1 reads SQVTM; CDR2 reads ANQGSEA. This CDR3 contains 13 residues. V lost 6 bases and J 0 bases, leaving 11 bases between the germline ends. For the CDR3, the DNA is TGCAGCGTCGTGTTCGTCATGAACACTGAAGCTTTCTTT. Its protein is CSVVFVMNTEAFF. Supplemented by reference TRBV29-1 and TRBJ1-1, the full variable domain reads SAVISQKPSRDICQRGTSLTIQCQVDSQVTMMFWYRQQPGQSLTLIATANQGSEATYESGFVIDKFPISRPNLTFSTLTVSNMSPEDSSIYLCSVVFVMNTEAFFGQGTRLTVV.

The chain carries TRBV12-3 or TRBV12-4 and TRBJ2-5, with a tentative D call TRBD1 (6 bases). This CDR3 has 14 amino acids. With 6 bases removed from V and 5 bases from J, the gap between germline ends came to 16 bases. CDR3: CASSPGVRQETQYF. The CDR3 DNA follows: TGTGCCAGCAGCCCAGGGGTCCGCCAGGAGACCCAGTACTTC.

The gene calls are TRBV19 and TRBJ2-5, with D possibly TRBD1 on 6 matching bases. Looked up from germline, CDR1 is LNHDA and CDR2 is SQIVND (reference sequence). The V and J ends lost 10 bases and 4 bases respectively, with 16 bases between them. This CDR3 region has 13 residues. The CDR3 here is CATSDSRRETQYF. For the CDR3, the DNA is TGTGCCACTTCGGACAGTAGGAGAGAGACCCAGTACTTC.

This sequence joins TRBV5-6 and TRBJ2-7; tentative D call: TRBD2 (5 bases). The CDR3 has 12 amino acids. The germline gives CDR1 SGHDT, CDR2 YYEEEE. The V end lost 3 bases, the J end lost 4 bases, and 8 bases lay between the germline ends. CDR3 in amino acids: CASSWGEYEQYF. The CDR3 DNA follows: TGTGCCAGCAGCTGGGGAGAGTACGAGCAGTACTTC. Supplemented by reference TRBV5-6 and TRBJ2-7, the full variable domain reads DAGVTQSPTHLIKTRGQQVTLRCSPKSGHDTVSWYQQALGQGPQFIFQYYEEEERQRGNFPDRFSGHQFPNYSSELNVNALLLGDSALYLCASSWGEYEQYFGPGTRLTVT.

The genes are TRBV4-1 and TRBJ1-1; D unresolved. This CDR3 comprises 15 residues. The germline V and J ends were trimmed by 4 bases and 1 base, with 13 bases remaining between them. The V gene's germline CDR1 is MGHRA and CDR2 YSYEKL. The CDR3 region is CASSLGGVWNTEAFF. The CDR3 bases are TGCGCCAGCAGCCTAGGCGGAGTATGGAACACTGAAGCTTTCTTT.

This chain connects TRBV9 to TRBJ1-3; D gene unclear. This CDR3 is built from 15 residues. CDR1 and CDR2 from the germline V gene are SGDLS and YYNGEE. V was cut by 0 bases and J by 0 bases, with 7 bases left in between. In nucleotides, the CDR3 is TGTGCCAGCAGCGTAGACAGTCTCTCTGGAAACACCATATATTTT. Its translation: CASSVDSLSGNTIYF.